Listed below are T cell receptor beta chains from one sample, sequenced in a study of T cell responses to AZD1222 COVID-19 vaccine. The data were produced by immunoSEQ multiplex PCR, yet TCRdb's version contains in-frame clones alone and is incomplete. The sample carries 120,000 or so clones, 80% to 90% recorded once. The specimen comprised peripheral blood, sampled on day 0 of AZD1222 vaccination. The receptor source for this set is an adult in good health. Each CDR3 is given with its conserved first and last residue. The order of the fields is V gene, J gene, clone size, D gene, CDR3 protein, CDR3 DNA. D genes are given only for firm matches. For some rows the clone size is stated as once, few or many, or as a class when expanded; others skip it.

>TRBV5-1|TRBJ1-1|NA|NA
CASSLVLHTEAFF
TGCGCCAGCAGCTTGGTACTTCACACTGAAGCTTTCTTT
>TRBV10-3|TRBJ2-1|NA|NA
CATFRGDYNEQFF
TGTGCCACCTTTCGAGGGGACTACAATGAGCAGTTCTTC
>TRBV10-3|TRBJ2-1|few|NA
CAISVLNEQFF
TGTGCCATCAGTGTTCTCAATGAGCAGTTCTTC
>TRBV4-1|TRBJ2-3|NA|TRBD1
CASSPRDRGASTDTQYF
TGCGCCAGCAGCCCGAGGGACAGGGGGGCTAGCACAGATACGCAGTATTTT
>TRBV5-1|TRBJ1-1|NA|NA
CASSLLGHSNTEAFF
TGCGCCAGCAGCCTACTAGGACACTCGAACACTGAAGCTTTCTTT
>TRBV4-2|TRBJ1-2|few|NA
CASSPPGGFGYTF
TGTGCCAGCAGCCCTCCAGGCGGGTTTGGCTACACCTTC
>TRBV19|TRBJ1-3|NA|NA
CASPFGNTIYF
TGTGCCAGTCCCTTTGGAAACACCATATATTTT
>TRBV5-6|TRBJ1-1|NA|NA
CASSLLNTEAFF
TGTGCCAGCAGCTTGCTGAACACTGAAGCTTTCTTT
>TRBV4-2|TRBJ1-2|NA|NA
CASSPDGSLWGYTF
TGTGCCAGCAGCCCGGACGGTTCGTTATGGGGCTACACCTTC
>TRBV7-9|TRBJ1-1|NA|TRBD1
CASSRQGETEAFF
TGTGCCAGCAGCCGACAGGGGGAAACTGAAGCTTTCTTT
>TRBV27|TRBJ2-7|NA|NA
CASSWGSGPSYEQYF
TGTGCCAGCAGTTGGGGATCGGGGCCCTCCTACGAGCAGTACTTC
>TRBV7-9|TRBJ1-1|NA|NA
CASSPSVGVGSDTEAFF
TGTGCCAGCAGCCCTAGCGTGGGGGTGGGTTCTGACACTGAAGCTTTCTTT
>TRBV6-5|TRBJ1-1|NA|NA
CASSYSSSGGGTEAFF
TGTGCCAGCAGTTACTCCTCTAGCGGGGGCGGCACTGAAGCTTTCTTT
>TRBV10-3|TRBJ1-1|NA|TRBD1
CAISVRGQTEAFF
TGTGCCATCAGTGTCAGGGGGCAGACTGAAGCTTTCTTT
>TRBV4-3|TRBJ2-7|NA|NA
CASSQGRTYEQYF
TGCGCCAGCAGCCAAGGACGGACCTACGAGCAGTACTTC
>TRBV19|TRBJ2-7|NA|TRBD2
CASSPAGRASVEQYF
TGTGCCAGTAGTCCGGCCGGGAGGGCCTCTGTCGAGCAGTACTTC
>TRBV7-2|TRBJ1-2|NA|NA
CASSFTQNYGYTF
TGTGCCAGCAGCTTCACACAGAACTATGGCTACACCTTC
>TRBV28|TRBJ2-7|NA|NA
CASSPWGEQYF
TGTGCCAGCAGCCCCTGGGGGGAGCAGTACTTC
>TRBV28|TRBJ2-2|few|NA
CASSLTGNTGELFF
TGTGCCAGCAGTCTCACAGGAAACACCGGGGAGCTGTTTTTT
>TRBV6-5|TRBJ2-7|NA|NA
CASSLGSSYEQYF
TGTGCCAGCAGTTTAGGGAGCTCCTACGAGCAGTACTTC
>TRBV5-5|TRBJ2-2|NA|NA
CASSPRSLRDTGELFF
TGTGCCAGCAGCCCGAGGTCGCTAAGGGACACCGGGGAGCTGTTTTTT
>TRBV21-1|TRBJ2-1|NA|NA
CASSPRGGRPPASSYNEQFF
TGTGCCAGCAGCCCTAGGGGGGGCAGACCCCCCGCGAGCTCCTACAATGAGCAGTTCTTC
>TRBV5-1|TRBJ2-3|NA|NA
CASSGDNTDTQYF
TGCGCCAGCAGCGGGGACAACACAGATACGCAGTATTTT
>TRBV6-5|TRBJ2-6|NA|NA
CASRAPGANVLTF
TGTGCCAGCAGGGCGCCGGGGGCCAACGTCCTGACTTTC
>TRBV6-6|TRBJ2-2|NA|TRBD1
CASSYPTGTGTGELFF
TGTGCCAGCAGTTATCCCACCGGGACAGGCACCGGGGAGCTGTTTTTT
>TRBV5-1|TRBJ2-3|NA|NA
CASSSSTDTQYF
TGCGCCAGCAGCTCCAGCACAGATACGCAGTATTTT
>TRBV7-2|TRBJ2-7|NA|NA
CASSSWGQSYEQYF
TGTGCCAGCAGCTCCTGGGGTCAATCCTACGAGCAGTACTTC